The 20 T cell receptor beta chains reported below all come from one sample, sequenced in a study of blood T cell repertoires in COVID-19. Libraries were prepared by immunoSEQ multiplex PCR; TCRdb keeps only in-frame clonotypes and omits some of them. The sample lists roughly 120,000 clones; approximately 84% were seen once. The specimen sequenced was peripheral blood. These receptors were taken from a man aged 70-80 years with active or convalescent COVID-19.

The count of this clone is one. The genes are TRBV6-5 and TRBJ2-2; TRBD1 agrees at 9 bases. Trimming at V came to 7 bases and at J to 1 base, leaving 4 bases not matched to a gene. Germline V gene data show CDR1 as MNHEY and CDR2 as SVGAGI. CDR3 length equals 15 residues. The CDR3 spells CASNPGQGNTGELFF. The CDR3, as DNA: TGTGCCAGCAATCCGGGACAGGGGAACACCGGGGAGCTGTTTTTT.

The genes are TRBV30 and TRBJ1-2, with unresolved D. The CDR3 consists of 14 residues. Trimming took 4 bases from V and 1 from J, leaving 13 bases between them. CDR1 and CDR2 (germline): GTSNPN, SVGIG (reference sequence). The CDR3 sequence: CAWTPLPHNYGYTF. The DNA of the CDR3 is TGTGCCTGGACACCCCTACCTCATAACTATGGCTACACCTTC. Full variable domain (rest looked up from reference TRBV30 and TRBJ1-2): SQTIHQWPATLVQPVGSPLSLECTVEGTSNPNLYWYRQAAGRGLQLLFYSVGIGQISSEVPQNLSASRPQDRQFILSSKKLLLSDSGFYLCAWTPLPHNYGYTFGSGTRLTVV.

This clone was counted once. The genes are TRBV3-1 (or the pseudogene TRBV3-2) and TRBJ2-5; TRBD1 agrees at 7 bases. This CDR3 comprises 14 residues. Trimming took 5 bases from V and 3 from J; bases not matched to a gene: 6. CDR1 LGHDT and CDR2 YNNKEL come from the germline V gene (reference sequence). CDR3 sequence reads: CASSYTGTEETQYF. The CDR3 coding sequence is TGTGCCAGCAGCTATACCGGGACAGAAGAGACCCAGTACTTC.

The chain carries TRBV5-6 and TRBJ2-3; 9 nucleotides align to TRBD2. With 4 bases clipped from V and 4 bases from J, the junction kept 16 bases outside the gene matches. Germline CDR1 is SGHDT and CDR2 is YYEEEE. CDR3 size: 18 residues. The CDR3 reads CASSPGWASGVLADTQYF. CDR3 nucleotides: TGTGCCAGCAGCCCGGGGTGGGCTAGCGGGGTTCTGGCAGATACGCAGTATTTT.

A few counts support this clone. The gene calls are TRBV5-4 and TRBJ2-3, with a possible D match to TRBD1 (5 bases). V was clipped by 4 bases and J by 8 bases, with 17 bases between them. The CDR3 sequence is 14 residues long. From germline, CDR1 is SGHNT and CDR2 YYREEE (reference sequence). DNA of the CDR3: TGTGCCAGCAGCCCCTCTCAGGCGCAGGGTACGCAGTATTTT. Translated: CASSPSQAQGTQYF.

The V call is TRBV6-5, the J call TRBJ2-1; D possibly corresponds to TRBD1 (5 bases). Germline V gives CDR1 MNHEY, CDR2 SVGAGI. This CDR3 has 14 residues. Between the trimmed V and J ends, which lost 5 bases and 8 bases, there was a span of 16 bases. CDR3 DNA: TGTGCCAGCAGTCCCCTAAGGGGTTCGGATGAGCAGTTCTTC. Amino acids: CASSPLRGSDEQFF.

This clone was seen just once. The chain uses TRBV7-2 and TRBJ2-3, with 9 bases matching TRBD2. This CDR3 contains 14 residues. V lost 5 bases, J lost 2 bases, and 2 bases stayed unmatched. Germline CDR1 and CDR2: SGHTA and FQGNSA. The chain's CDR3 is CASSQGLATDTQYF. The DNA of the CDR3 is TGTGCCAGCAGCCAGGGACTAGCCACAGATACGCAGTATTTT.

This chain connects TRBV19 to TRBJ1-1; 8 bases are a match to TRBD1. CDR3 length: 15 amino acids. Trimming took 10 bases from V and 3 from J; bases not matched to a gene: 13. Looked up from germline, CDR1 is LNHDA and CDR2 is SQIVND (reference sequence). CDR3 amino acids: CATTYRGGGYTEAFF. Written as DNA, the CDR3 is TGTGCCACCACTTACAGGGGGGGTGGATACACTGAAGCTTTCTTT.

The chain uses TRBV12-3 or TRBV12-4 and TRBJ1-1, with a weak D call TRBD1 (6 bases). Trimming removed 5 bases at V and 8 bases at J, with 15 bases between. This CDR3 contains 13 residues. In nucleotides, the CDR3 is TGTGCCAGCAGTGACAGGATGGTTAAGGAAGCTTTCTTT. Encoded protein: CASSDRMVKEAFF.

The chain employs TRBV29-1 and TRBJ2-1; tentatively, D is TRBD2 (6 bases). V shed 8 bases and J shed 8 bases, with 10 bases lying between them. Germline V gives CDR1 SQVTM, CDR2 ANQGSEA. The CDR3 totals 10 residues. The CDR3 sequence: CSSGEDEQFF. DNA of the CDR3: TGCAGCTCCGGGGAGGATGAGCAGTTCTTC.

The table lists this clone with a count of one. The chain combines TRBV6-4 with TRBJ1-1; 9 positions match TRBD1. CDR3 length: 13 amino acids. The V segment lost 2 bases and the J segment 6 bases; nucleotides outside the gene matches: 1. CDR1 is MRHNA and CDR2 is SNTAGT in the germline V gene. CDR3: CASSDRTGAEAFF. The DNA of the CDR3 is TGTGCCAGCAGTGACAGGACAGGGGCTGAAGCTTTCTTT.

The chain recombines TRBV11-3 with TRBJ2-7, with TRBD2 matching 7 bases. Germline CDR1 is SGHNT and CDR2 is YENEEA. This CDR3 spans 15 amino acids. V was pared by 6 bases and J by 3 bases, with 11 bases of the junction left unmatched. In DNA form, the CDR3 reads TGTGCCAGCAGAATAGCCGGGACTACTAACTACGAGCAGTACTTC. Amino acid sequence: CASRIAGTTNYEQYF.

This clone has only a few counts. The CDR3 here is CASSSGVSGSLQETQYF. In nucleotides, the CDR3 is TGTGCCAGCAGCTCAGGGGTGAGCGGGAGCCTTCAAGAGACCCAGTACTTC. The chain has TRBV7-3 and TRBJ2-5; 8 nucleotides agree with TRBD2. The CDR3 extends over 17 amino acids. V was clipped by 4 bases and J by 2 bases; unmatched bases: 12. CDR1 SGHTA and CDR2 FQGTGA come from the germline V gene.

This clone showed up just a few times. J is TRBJ2-7 and V is TRBV10-3; tentatively, D is TRBD2 (5 bases). V was clipped by 6 bases and J by 0 bases, with 15 bases between them. Germline CDR1 reads ENHRY; CDR2 reads SYGVKD. The CDR3 runs to 15 residues. DNA for the CDR3: TGTGCCATCAGGCCCGGGATCACGGGCTCCTACGAGCAGTACTTC. This gives the protein CAIRPGITGSYEQYF.

The chain carries TRBV19 and TRBJ2-3; 9 bases are a match to TRBD2. The length of the CDR3 is 15 residues. V lost 3 bases and J lost 5; bases outside the gene matches: 6. CDR1 and CDR2 (germline): LNHDA, SQIVND (reference sequence). The CDR3 DNA reads TGTGCCAGTAGTATTTCTAGCGGGGTCGGAGATACGCAGTATTTT. This encodes CASSISSGVGDTQYF.

This rearrangement joins TRBV5-5 to TRBJ1-5, with D uncertain. V gave up 2 bases and J gave up 3 bases, with 6 bases separating them. This CDR3 has 13 residues. Germline values: CDR1 SGHKS, CDR2 YYEKEE (reference sequence). The CDR3 reads CASSFRDNQPQHF. Here the CDR3 DNA reads TGTGCCAGCAGCTTTCGGGACAATCAGCCCCAGCATTTT.

The chain carries TRBV4-3 and TRBJ2-1; perhaps TRBD2 as D (6 bases). This CDR3 is 17 amino acids long. The germline gives CDR1 LGHNA, CDR2 YSLEER. Trimming cost V 4 bases and J 0 bases, with 16 bases left between them. The CDR3 region has the DNA TGCGCCAGCAGCCGGACGACCGGGGGAAACTCCTACAATGAGCAGTTCTTC. This encodes CASSRTTGGNSYNEQFF.

The V and J genes are TRBV27 and TRBJ1-4; unclear D gene. Per the germline V gene, CDR1 is MNHEY and CDR2 is SMNVEV (reference sequence). Trimming took 4 bases from V and 0 from J, leaving 9 bases between them. This CDR3 is 15 amino acids long. The CDR3 nucleotides read TGTGCCAGCAGTTCATACGGTGCAACTAATGAAAAACTGTTTTTT. It encodes CASSSYGATNEKLFF.

The V call is TRBV29-1, the J call TRBJ2-7; 12 bases map to TRBD2. CDR1 SQVTM and CDR2 ANQGSEA come from the germline V gene. There are 12 residues in the CDR3. V was pared by 6 bases and J by 3 bases, with 0 bases of the junction left unmatched. CDR3 loop: CSVGLAGYEQYF. Here the CDR3 DNA reads TGCAGCGTGGGACTAGCGGGCTACGAGCAGTACTTC.

The gene calls are TRBV28 and TRBJ1-2; 7 positions agree with TRBD1. V lost 8 bases and J lost 4; bases outside the gene matches: 10. CDR3 length: 14 residues. From germline, CDR1 is MDHEN and CDR2 SYDVKM. CDR3 DNA sequence: TGTGCCAGCCTCACAATAGGGGGCGGCTATGGCTACACCTTC. It is translated as CASLTIGGGYGYTF.